These 20 T cell receptor beta chains originate from one sample sequenced in a study of blood T cell repertoires in COVID-19. Sequencing was performed with immunoSEQ multiplex PCR; in TCRdb, only in-frame clones are kept and a portion is missing. The table has 350,000 to 450,000 clones, approximately 90% seen once. Sequenced sample: PBMCs or T cells enriched from blood (not recorded which). The origin of the receptors is a woman in her 40s who had been exposed to COVID-19.

The V call is TRBV2, the J call TRBJ1-2; D is undetermined. CDR1 is SNHLY, CDR2 FYNNEI, per germline. V was cut by 1 base and J by 7 bases, with 7 bases left in between. This CDR3 has 12 residues. CDR3: CASSEVWAGYTF. Here the CDR3 DNA reads TGTGCCAGCAGTGAAGTCTGGGCTGGCTACACCTTC.

DNA of the CDR3: TGTGCCAGCAGTGAGATTCAGGGGACTAGTGGCTACACCTTC. It codes for CASSEIQGTSGYTF. V gene TRBV6-1 combines with J gene TRBJ1-2; weak D call: TRBD1 (6 bases). V lost 3 bases and J lost 7, with 15 bases in between. The length of the CDR3 is 14 residues. Looked up from germline, CDR1 is MNHNS and CDR2 is SASEGT.

The rearrangement joins TRBV27 to TRBJ1-1, with D possibly TRBD1 on 5 matching bases. CDR1 and CDR2 (germline): MNHEY, SMNVEV (reference sequence). The CDR3 runs to 11 residues. Trimming removed 6 bases at V and 11 bases at J, with 13 bases between. The CDR3 is CASSTAGLAFF. Here the CDR3 DNA reads TGTGCCAGCAGCACCGCAGGGTTGGCTTTCTTT.

The J gene is TRBJ1-5, the V gene TRBV7-9; D is unresolved. The V gene's germline CDR1 is SEHNR and CDR2 FQNEAQ (reference sequence). Trimming cost V 3 bases and J 7 bases, with 7 bases left between them. This CDR3 has 12 residues. CDR3 residues: CASSLMSQPQHF. The CDR3, as DNA: TGTGCCAGCAGCTTGATGAGCCAGCCCCAGCATTTT.

The V and J genes are TRBV9 and TRBJ1-1, with a weak D call TRBD1 (6 bases). CDR3 length: 13 residues. Germline V gene lookup returns CDR1 SGDLS and CDR2 YYNGEE. V lost 4 bases, J lost 2 bases, and 9 bases lay in between. The CDR3 is CASSMGANTEAFF. CDR3 DNA sequence: TGTGCCAGCAGCATGGGGGCTAACACTGAAGCTTTCTTT. Full variable domain (remainder filled in from reference TRBV9 and TRBJ1-1): DSGVTQTPKHLITATGQRVTLRCSPRSGDLSVYWYQQSLDQGLQFLIQYYNGEERAKGNILERFSAQQFPDLHSELNLSSLELGDSALYFCASSMGANTEAFFGQGTRLTVV.

This clone was found once. CDR3 loop: CASSEVASRYNEQFF. The CDR3 DNA reads as TGTGCCAGCAGTGAAGTGGCTAGCAGATACAATGAGCAGTTCTTC. V usage is TRBV2 and J usage is TRBJ2-1, with D possibly being TRBD2 (5 bases). The CDR3 extends over 15 amino acids. The V gene's germline CDR1 is SNHLY and CDR2 FYNNEI. V was cut by 1 base and J by 4 bases, with 11 bases left in between.

The chain couples TRBV19 to TRBJ1-5, with D possibly TRBD1 on 6 matching bases. Trimming shortened V by 9 bases and J by 3 bases, and 15 bases separated the two germline ends. Germline values: CDR1 LNHDA, CDR2 SQIVND (reference sequence). The CDR3 extends over 14 amino acids. CDR3 sequence: CARGGDILNQPQHF. As DNA, the CDR3 is TGTGCCAGGGGGGGGGACATACTCAATCAGCCCCAGCATTTT.

The chain combines TRBV10-3 with TRBJ1-6; TRBD1 might be the D (5 bases). This CDR3 is 13 amino acids long. Germline values: CDR1 ENHRY, CDR2 SYGVKD. V was shortened by 6 bases and J by 8 bases, with 11 bases between the two germline ends. The CDR3 protein is CAIRQAIDSPLHF. In DNA, the CDR3 is TGTGCCATCAGACAGGCGATAGATTCACCCCTCCACTTT.

The chain combines TRBV6-5 with TRBJ1-1; D unclear. V lost 6 bases and J lost 4, with 12 bases in between. Germline V CDR1 and CDR2: MNHEY, SVGAGI. The CDR3 spans 13 residues. CDR3 nucleotide sequence: TGTGCCAGCAGGAAGAACAGAGTCACTGAAGCTTTCTTT. This translates into CASRKNRVTEAFF.

The rearrangement uses TRBV5-1 and TRBJ2-1, with D hard to call. The CDR3 spans 16 residues. Germline V CDR1 and CDR2: SGHRS, YFSETQ. V was trimmed by 0 bases and J by 6 bases, leaving 16 bases between them. CDR3 protein: CASSLAEVGLGNEQFF. The CDR3 coding sequence is TGCGCCAGCAGCTTGGCCGAGGTAGGATTAGGCAATGAGCAGTTCTTC.

The chain uses TRBV12-5 and TRBJ2-7; possible D gene TRBD1, 5 bases. The V gene lost 6 bases and the J gene lost 2 bases, with 17 bases spanning the gap. There are 15 residues in the CDR3. Looked up from germline, CDR1 is LGHNT and CDR2 is FRNRAP. As DNA, the CDR3 is TGTGCTAGTGGCGCCGTAGGGGTGGCTACCTACGAGCAGTACTTC. Protein product: CASGAVGVATYEQYF.

This chain links TRBV6-4 with TRBJ2-7; possible D gene TRBD1, 6 bases. The V end was cut by 2 bases, the J end by 0 bases, with 17 bases between. The CDR3 runs 17 residues. Per the germline V gene, CDR1 is MRHNA and CDR2 is SNTAGT. CDR3 sequence: CASSDDGQILSSYEQYF. CDR3 sequence (DNA): TGTGCCAGCAGTGACGACGGACAGATATTAAGCTCCTACGAGCAGTACTTC.

The chain has TRBV10-3 and TRBJ1-5; D remains unclear. Germline loops: CDR1 ENHRY, CDR2 SYGVKD. The V end was cut by 7 bases, the J end by 0 bases, with 7 bases between. The CDR3 has 13 amino acids. The CDR3 here is CAINRGSNQPQHF. The CDR3 DNA follows: TGTGCCATCAATAGAGGTAGCAATCAGCCCCAGCATTTT.

The chain carries TRBV7-2 and TRBJ1-1; the match to TRBD1 covers 11 bases. V was pared by 5 bases and J by 5 bases, with 10 bases of the junction left unmatched. Germline CDR1 and CDR2: SGHTA and FQGNSA. The CDR3 totals 16 residues. CDR3 nucleotide sequence: TGTGCCAGCAGCCCCGGACAGGGGGCCTCCTCGACTGAAGCTTTCTTT. This translates into CASSPGQGASSTEAFF.

Only one count was recorded for this clone. J is TRBJ2-7 and V is TRBV7-9; no definite D call. V lost 1 base and J 3 bases, leaving 10 bases between the germline ends. The germline V gene encodes CDR1 SEHNR and CDR2 FQNEAQ (reference sequence). The CDR3 is made up of 14 amino acids. CDR3 in DNA: TGTGCCAGCAGCTTAGAAGGAGTGGGCTACGAGCAGTACTTC. Encoded protein: CASSLEGVGYEQYF.

J is TRBJ2-7 and V is TRBV19; the D is unclear. CDR3 length: 14 amino acids. Trimming took 5 bases from V and 1 from J, leaving 12 bases between them. The germline V gene has CDR1 LNHDA and CDR2 SQIVND (reference sequence). CDR3 protein: CASSVTRTSYEQYF. DNA for the CDR3: TGTGCCAGTAGTGTGACTCGAACTTCCTACGAGCAGTACTTC. Based on the CDR3 plus reference TRBV19 and TRBJ2-7, the full variable domain is DGGITQSPKYLFRKEGQNVTLSCEQNLNHDAMYWYRQDPGQGLRLIYYSQIVNDFQKGDIAEGYSVSREKKESFPLTVTSAQKNPTAFYLCASSVTRTSYEQYFGPGTRLTVT.

This clone was counted once. The gene calls are TRBV9 and TRBJ2-4; 10 nucleotides line up with TRBD1. From germline, CDR1 is SGDLS and CDR2 YYNGEE. The CDR3 is 14 amino acids. The V gene end was trimmed by 0 bases and the J gene end by 8 bases; junction bases not matched to a gene: 2. Here the CDR3 DNA reads TGTGCCAGCAGCGTAGGAGGGACAGGGGACATTCAGTACTTC. Translating gives CASSVGGTGDIQYF.

The chain couples TRBV30 to TRBJ1-1, with 7 bases fitting TRBD1. CDR3 length equals 12 residues. Germline V CDR1 and CDR2: GTSNPN, SVGIG (reference sequence). Trimming removed 0 bases from V and 7 bases from J; junction bases left unmatched: 2. CDR3 residues: CAWSVTGVEAFF. CDR3 DNA: TGTGCCTGGAGTGTCACAGGGGTTGAAGCTTTCTTT.

A word on this clone: The same CDR3 arises from other DNA sequences in this sample as well. The V and J genes are TRBV18 and TRBJ2-7, with D perhaps matching TRBD1 (6 bases). The V end lost 3 bases, the J end lost 0 bases, and 9 bases lay between the germline ends. The CDR3 length is 14 residues. CDR1 is KGHSH, CDR2 LQKENI, per germline. CDR3 region: CASSPKGDSYEQYF. The CDR3 nucleotides read TGTGCCAGCTCACCGAAGGGGGACTCCTACGAGCAGTACTTC.

The chain is built from TRBV4-2 and TRBJ2-7; 7 bases agree with TRBD1. CDR3 length: 14 residues. Trimming took 1 base from V and 4 from J; bases not matched to a gene: 4. CDR1 is LGHNA and CDR2 is YNFKEQ in the germline V gene. The CDR3 DNA is TGTGCCAGCAGCCAAGCAGGCAGGGGGTACGAGCAGTACTTC. It codes for CASSQAGRGYEQYF.